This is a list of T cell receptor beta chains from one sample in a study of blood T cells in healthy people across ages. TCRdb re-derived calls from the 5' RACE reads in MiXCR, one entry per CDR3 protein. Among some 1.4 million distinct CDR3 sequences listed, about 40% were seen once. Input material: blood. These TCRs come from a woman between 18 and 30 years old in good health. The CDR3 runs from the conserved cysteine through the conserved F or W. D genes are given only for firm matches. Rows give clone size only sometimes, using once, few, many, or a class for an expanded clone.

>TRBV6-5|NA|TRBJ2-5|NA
TGTGCCAGCAGTTCCTCCCCGACTCTCACAGGTTACCAAGGGACCCAGTACTTC
CASSSSPTLTGYQGTQYF
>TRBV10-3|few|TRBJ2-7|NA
TGTGCCATCAGTGCTCACCTAGTATCCTACGAGCAGTACTTC
CAISAHLVSYEQYF
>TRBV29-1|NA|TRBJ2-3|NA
TGCAGCATCAGAGCGGGCTCAGGGAACACAGATACGCAGTATTTT
CSIRAGSGNTDTQYF
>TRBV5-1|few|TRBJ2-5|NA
TGCGCCAGTACTGATCCGGGGCTTGAGGAGACCCAGTACTTC
CASTDPGLEETQYF
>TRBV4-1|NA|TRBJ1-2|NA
TGCGCCAGCAGCCAAGAATGGCGGGCCGGGGCTCATGGCTACACCTTC
CASSQEWRAGAHGYTF
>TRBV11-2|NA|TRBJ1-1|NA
TGTGCCAGCAGCTTAGGAACGGGACGGTGGGGCACTGAAGCTTTCTTT
CASSLGTGRWGTEAFF
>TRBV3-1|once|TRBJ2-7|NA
TGTGCCAGCAGCTCCAAGGCGGGGATCAGCTCCTACGAGCAGTACTTC
CASSSKAGISSYEQYF
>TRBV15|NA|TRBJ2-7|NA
TGTGCCACCAGCGCCGCCTGGGGGTTTTCCTACGAGCAGTACTTC
CATSAAWGFSYEQYF
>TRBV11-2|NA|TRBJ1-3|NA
TGTGCCAGCACCCCAGTCGGCTCTGGAAACACCATATATTTT
CASTPVGSGNTIYF
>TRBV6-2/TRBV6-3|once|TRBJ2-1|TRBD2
TGTGCCAGCAGTTACTCCATTACTAGCGGGCCCTACAATGAGCAGTTCTTC
CASSYSITSGPYNEQFF
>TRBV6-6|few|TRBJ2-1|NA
TGTGCCAGCAGTACCGATCTTGAGCAGTTCTTC
CASSTDLEQFF